This T cell receptor beta chain was recorded in a study of cytotoxic CD8 clonotypes in ibrutinib-treated CLL. This CDR3 contains 15 residues. V dropped 7 bases and J dropped 0 bases, with 15 bases sitting between them. Germline V gene sequence: CDR1 SGHVS, CDR2 FNYEAQ. Some clones are missing from TCRdb's copy, which holds only in-frame ones; the method was immunoSEQ multiplex PCR. The sample lists roughly 190,000 clones, roughly 72% seen once, with roughly an eighth in the top ten. This clone was observed a few times. The chain has TRBV7-6 and TRBJ1-1; maybe TRBD1 (6 bases). Sequences were derived from PBMCs, sampled after 24 months of ibrutinib treatment. The clonotype was recovered from a human donor with chronic lymphocytic leukemia. CDR3 DNA sequence: TGTGCCAGCACCCTAGGGGGGGACTTGAACACTGAAGCTTTCTTT. Translated, it gives CASTLGGDLNTEAFF.